These 32 T cell receptor beta chains were sequenced from one sample in a study of T cells in Graves' hyperthyroidism and ophthalmopathy. Using RNA transcripts as the source, TCR beta CDR3 regions were amplified. The TCR CDR3 first-round RT-PCR relied on the HTBI primer set. One entry per CDR3 protein results from TCRdb running MiXCR on the multiplex PCR reads. Here the sample spans hundreds of thousands of distinct CDR3 sequences, approximately 13% being singletons. Sequencing was carried out using blood. The origin of the receptors is a woman aged 30 to 39 with Graves' hyperthyroidism that later progressed to Graves' ophthalmopathy.

This clonotype was counted many times. The chain employs TRBV7-2 and TRBJ2-3, with D perhaps matching TRBD1 (5 bases). Trimming pared 3 bases from V and 3 bases from J, leaving 16 bases between. The CDR3 runs 16 residues. Germline V lookup: CDR1 SGHTA, CDR2 FQGNSA. The CDR3 DNA is TGTGCCAGCAGCTTGATTTCGGACATTCGAACAGATACGCAGTATTTT. Encoded protein: CASSLISDIRTDTQYF.

This clonotype was seen repeatedly, ten times or more. This chain joins TRBV28 and TRBJ2-2; 11 nucleotides match TRBD1. The CDR3 runs to 16 residues. The V gene's germline CDR1 is MDHEN and CDR2 SYDVKM. V shed 7 bases and J 6 bases; nucleotides not matched to a gene: 10. The CDR3 sequence is CASNFPMGQGAGELFF. The CDR3 DNA reads TGTGCCAGCAACTTTCCCATGGGACAGGGGGCCGGGGAGCTGTTTTTT.

The table lists this clonotype with many counts. The chain is built from TRBV11-2 and TRBJ2-7; the D gene is possibly TRBD2 (5 bases). CDR1 and CDR2 (germline): SGHAT, FQNNGV. Between the trimmed V and J ends, which lost 3 bases and 2 bases, there was a span of 11 bases. The CDR3 covers 14 residues. This CDR3 reads CASSFDPGTYEQYF. The CDR3 coding sequence is TGTGCCAGCAGCTTTGACCCGGGAACCTACGAGCAGTACTTC.

The chain employs TRBV29-1 and TRBJ2-7; TRBD1 aligns across 8 bases. CDR1 and CDR2 (germline): SQVTM, ANQGSEA. V was clipped by 6 bases and J by 5 bases; unmatched bases: 9. The CDR3 has 13 residues. The CDR3 coding sequence is TGCAGCGTAGGGACAGGTGACCGGAACGAGCAGTACTTC. It yields the protein CSVGTGDRNEQYF.

This clonotype appeared a few times. The chain links TRBV3-1 to TRBJ1-4, with a weak D call TRBD1 (5 bases). This CDR3 region has 14 residues. Germline-derived CDR1 and CDR2 are LGHDT and YNNKEL (reference sequence). Deletions cut 1 base from V and 7 bases from J, with 10 bases between. In nucleotides, the CDR3 is TGTGCCAGCAGCCAAGCGGGGGTCGGTGAAAAACTGTTTTTT. The encoded protein is CASSQAGVGEKLFF. The full variable domain, in which reference TRBV3-1 and TRBJ1-4 provide the parts outside the CDR3, is DTAVSQTPKYLVTQMGNDKSIKCEQNLGHDTMYWYKQDSKKFLKIMFSYNNKELIINETVPNRFSPKSPDKAHLNLHINSLELGDSAVYFCASSQAGVGEKLFFGSGTQLSVL.

This clonotype has just a few counts. The chain employs TRBV12-3 or TRBV12-4 and TRBJ2-5, with TRBD1 matching 9 bases. The CDR3 length is 13 residues. Unmatched junction bases numbered 4, after V lost 6 bases and J lost 5 bases. The chain's CDR3 is CASSYGQGETQYF. The DNA of the CDR3 is TGTGCCAGCAGCTACGGACAGGGGGAGACCCAGTACTTC.

The rearrangement uses TRBV7-9 and TRBJ1-4, with D hard to call. V was pared by 2 bases and J by 0 bases, with 16 bases between. The CDR3 length is 18 residues. CDR1 and CDR2 from the germline V gene are SEHNR and FQNEAQ (reference sequence). CDR3 sequence reads: CASSLLRRADATNEKLFF. The CDR3 nucleotides read TGTGCCAGCAGCTTATTAAGACGAGCGGACGCAACTAATGAAAAACTGTTTTTT.

This clonotype was observed a few times. The rearrangement uses TRBV7-9 and TRBJ2-5; D gene ambiguous. CDR1 is SEHNR and CDR2 is FQNEAQ in the germline V gene (reference sequence). The CDR3 is 14 amino acids. Trimming removed 2 bases at V and 4 bases at J, with 11 bases between. The CDR3 loop reads CASSLPYLGETQYF. The CDR3 bases are TGTGCCAGCAGCTTACCCTATTTGGGAGAGACCCAGTACTTC.

This clonotype appeared many times. This chain links TRBV6-5 with TRBJ1-2; D perhaps matches TRBD1 (6 bases). Germline V gene sequence: CDR1 MNHEY, CDR2 SVGAGI. CDR3 size: 14 residues. Between the trimmed V and J ends, which lost 0 bases and 3 bases, there was a span of 8 bases. In DNA, the CDR3 is TGTGCCAGCAGTTACTCGGAGGGGGACTATGGCTACACCTTC. It is translated as CASSYSEGDYGYTF.

The gene calls are TRBV2 and TRBJ1-1, with D tentatively TRBD1 (6 bases). This CDR3 comprises 14 residues. Per germline, CDR1 SNHLY and CDR2 FYNNEI. Trimming took 6 bases from V and 5 from J, leaving 16 bases between them. CDR3 sequence reads: CASRQTGVRTEAFF. The CDR3 DNA follows: TGTGCCAGCAGACAGACAGGTGTGAGGACTGAAGCTTTCTTT. The entire variable domain, with the rest obtained from reference TRBV2 and TRBJ1-1, is as follows: EPEVTQTPSHQVTQMGQEVILRCVPISNHLYFYWYRQILGQKVEFLVSFYNNEISEKSEIFDDQFSVERPDGSNFTLKIRSTKLEDSAMYFCASRQTGVRTEAFFGQGTRLTVV.

This clonotype was picked up many times. The rearrangement joins TRBV19 to TRBJ2-1; no clear D. Germline CDR1 LNHDA, CDR2 SQIVND (reference sequence). CDR3 length: 15 residues. V shed 3 bases and J shed 2 bases, with 11 bases lying between them. CDR3 region: CASSMATGPYNEQFF. As DNA, the CDR3 is TGTGCCAGTAGTATGGCAACCGGGCCCTACAATGAGCAGTTCTTC.

Only a few counts were recorded for this clonotype. The rearrangement joins TRBV18 to TRBJ2-5; D uncertain. Per the germline V gene, CDR1 is KGHSH and CDR2 is LQKENI. The CDR3 runs 14 residues. Trimming took off 0 bases at V and 4 bases at J, with 9 bases between the two ends. The CDR3: CASSPPGDAETQYF. The DNA of the CDR3 is TGTGCCAGCTCACCACCCGGCGATGCAGAGACCCAGTACTTC.

This clonotype has ten or more counts. The V gene is TRBV5-1, the J gene TRBJ1-1; 7 bases map to TRBD1. The CDR3 loop spans 16 amino acids. CDR1 is SGHRS and CDR2 is YFSETQ in the germline V gene. With 3 bases clipped from V and 3 bases from J, the junction kept 11 bases outside the gene matches. The CDR3 DNA reads as TGCGCCAGCAGCTCTACCGGGACAGATTTCTACACTGAAGCTTTCTTT. Its translation is CASSSTGTDFYTEAFF.

The genes are TRBV29-1 and TRBJ2-7; 9 bases match TRBD1. CDR3 length equals 13 residues. From germline, CDR1 is SQVTM and CDR2 ANQGSEA. Trimming at V came to 7 bases and at J to 2 bases, leaving 6 bases not matched to a gene. DNA for the CDR3: TGCAGCGCCCACGGGACAGGGACCTACGAGCAGTACTTC. This translates into CSAHGTGTYEQYF.

The sample holds many counts of this clonotype. This chain joins TRBV28 and TRBJ1-1; 8 bases are a match to TRBD1. The CDR3 has 14 residues. V lost 5 bases, J lost 0 bases, and 2 bases stayed unmatched. Germline CDR1 is MDHEN and CDR2 is SYDVKM. The chain's CDR3 is CASSGQGMNTEAFF. DNA of the CDR3: TGTGCCAGCAGTGGACAGGGAATGAACACTGAAGCTTTCTTT.

This rearrangement joins TRBV29-1 to TRBJ2-7; possible D gene TRBD2, 6 bases. The germline CDR1 and CDR2 sequences are SQVTM and ANQGSEA. Trimming stripped 6 bases from V and 2 bases from J, with 11 bases between. This CDR3 spans 12 amino acids. The CDR3 loop reads CSVGTSPYEQYF. The CDR3 DNA is TGCAGCGTCGGGACTTCCCCCTACGAGCAGTACTTC.

This clonotype was observed at least ten times. This chain links TRBV12-3 or TRBV12-4 with TRBJ2-3; D is undetermined. This CDR3 contains 14 residues. V lost 3 bases and J lost 0, with 7 bases in between. Here the CDR3 DNA reads TGTGCCAGCAGTTTGAGGCGGAGCACAGATACGCAGTATTTT. Translating it yields CASSLRRSTDTQYF.

This chain connects TRBV7-3 to TRBJ1-6, with D uncertain. Germline assignment: CDR1 SGHTA and CDR2 FQGTGA. Deletions cut 5 bases from V and 0 bases from J, with 11 bases between. The CDR3 has 16 residues. This chain's CDR3 is CASSKDGSSYNSPLHF. The CDR3, as DNA: TGTGCCAGCAGCAAGGACGGGAGCTCCTATAATTCACCCCTCCACTTT.

This clonotype was counted many times. The chain couples TRBV20-1 to TRBJ1-4, with D possibly being TRBD1 (5 bases). The CDR3 sequence is 14 residues long. CDR1 is DFQATT, CDR2 SNEGSKA, per germline (reference sequence). V dropped 5 bases and J dropped 0 bases, with 10 bases sitting between them. CDR3 coding DNA: TGCAGTGCTGGGGGGACGGCAACTAATGAAAAACTGTTTTTT. It translates to CSAGGTATNEKLFF.

This clonotype came up many times. V gene TRBV13 combines with J gene TRBJ2-5; 7 positions agree with TRBD1. This CDR3 contains 15 residues. Looked up from germline, CDR1 is PRHDT and CDR2 is FYEKMQ (reference sequence). J gave up 5 bases and V 0 bases, and 6 bases lay outside the gene matches. The CDR3 protein is CASSLGTGRWETQYF. The CDR3 DNA reads as TGTGCCAGCAGCTTAGGGACAGGGAGATGGGAGACCCAGTACTTC.

The chain carries TRBV13 and TRBJ1-4; possibly TRBD1 for D (5 bases). The germline V gene encodes CDR1 PRHDT and CDR2 FYEKMQ (reference sequence). V lost 2 bases, J lost 5 bases, and 12 bases lay in between. This CDR3 has 15 residues. The CDR3 nucleotides are TGTGCCAGCAGCTTACGGGGCAGTCCCAATGAAAAACTGTTTTTT. Its translation: CASSLRGSPNEKLFF.

This clonotype was counted ten times or more. V gene TRBV10-3 combines with J gene TRBJ1-5; D remains ambiguous. CDR1 and CDR2 (germline): ENHRY, SYGVKD. This CDR3 region has 14 residues. The V and J ends lost 2 bases and 6 bases respectively, with 11 bases between them. CDR3 DNA: TGTGCCATCAGTGAGCTCGGGTACAGTCAGCCCCAGCATTTT. Residues: CAISELGYSQPQHF.

This clonotype was recorded at least ten times. The J gene is TRBJ2-2, the V gene TRBV5-1; the D gene is possibly TRBD1 (6 bases). V was trimmed by 1 base and J by 3 bases, leaving 7 bases between them. CDR3 length: 14 residues. Germline CDR1 is SGHRS and CDR2 is YFSETQ. The CDR3: CASSLQGYTGELFF. CDR3 DNA sequence: TGCGCCAGCAGCTTGCAGGGGTACACCGGGGAGCTGTTTTTT.

This clonotype was seen more than once but under ten times. The chain combines TRBV19 with TRBJ2-7, with D possibly matching TRBD2 (6 bases). With 6 bases removed from V and 2 bases from J, the gap between germline ends came to 14 bases. The CDR3 length is 14 residues. The germline V gene encodes CDR1 LNHDA and CDR2 SQIVND (reference sequence). CDR3: CASSAGTSTYEQYF. The CDR3, as DNA: TGTGCCAGTAGCGCCGGGACTTCTACCTACGAGCAGTACTTC.

As for this clonotype: A much larger clone lies one base from this, so it may be a read error. Written as DNA, the CDR3 is TGCGCCAGCGGCTGGGGACACGAGCAGTACTTC. Translated, it gives CASGWGHEQYF. The chain carries TRBV5-1 and TRBJ2-7, with D possibly called TRBD1 or TRBD2 (5 bases each). The germline CDR1 and CDR2 sequences are SGHRS and YFSETQ. Trimming took off 7 bases at V and 5 bases at J, with 10 bases between the two ends. The CDR3 spans 11 residues.

In its sample, this clonotype was seen many times. This chain joins TRBV7-8 and TRBJ1-3, with unresolved D. CDR1 and CDR2 (germline): SGHVS, FQNEAQ. The CDR3 contains 15 residues. V was clipped by 0 bases and J by 0 bases, with 6 bases between them. The CDR3 bases are TGTGCCAGCAGCTTAGCTGCTTACTCTGGAAACACCATATATTTT. Its protein is CASSLAAYSGNTIYF.

This clonotype appeared a few times. The gene calls are TRBV7-8 and TRBJ2-3; D is uncertain. V was pared by 2 bases and J by 2 bases, with 14 bases between. This CDR3 contains 16 residues. Germline CDR1 is SGHVS and CDR2 is FQNEAQ. The CDR3 DNA follows: TGTGCCAGCAGCTTACAAAGGCTATTCCCCACAGATACGCAGTATTTT. It translates to CASSLQRLFPTDTQYF. The entire variable domain, with the rest obtained from reference TRBV7-8 and TRBJ2-3, is as follows: GAGVSQSPRYKVAKRGQDVALRCDPISGHVSLFWYQQALGQGPEFLTYFQNEAQLDKSGLPSDRFFAERPEGSVSTLKIQRTQQEDSAVYLCASSLQRLFPTDTQYFGPGTRLTVL.

This clonotype has a count of ten or more. V usage is TRBV12-3 or TRBV12-4 and J usage is TRBJ1-2; possibly TRBD1 for D (5 bases). Trimming removed 7 bases from V and 6 bases from J, with 9 bases in between. The CDR3 has 11 residues. The CDR3 loop reads CASTPRDGYTF. CDR3 DNA sequence: TGTGCCAGCACCCCCAGGGATGGCTACACCTTC.

This clonotype was recorded at least ten times. The rearrangement links TRBV3-1 to TRBJ1-1, with a tentative D call TRBD1 (5 bases). The CDR3 has 14 amino acids. The V gene's germline CDR1 is LGHDT and CDR2 YNNKEL (reference sequence). V dropped 3 bases and J dropped 2 bases, with 10 bases sitting between them. CDR3 amino acids: CASSHWGGNTEAFF. Here the CDR3 DNA reads TGTGCCAGCAGCCATTGGGGGGGAAACACTGAAGCTTTCTTT.

This clonotype was counted ten times or more. V gene TRBV27 combines with J gene TRBJ2-6; D is ambiguous. Per the germline V gene, CDR1 is MNHEY and CDR2 is SMNVEV (reference sequence). The V end lost 3 bases, the J end lost 0 bases, and 12 bases lay between the germline ends. The CDR3 covers 17 residues. The CDR3: CASSFSPLLSGANVLTF. The CDR3, as DNA: TGTGCCAGCAGTTTCTCTCCTCTCCTCTCTGGGGCCAACGTCCTGACTTTC.

This clonotype occurred many times. The chain links TRBV24-1 to TRBJ1-2; weak D call: TRBD1 (6 bases). Germline CDR1 reads KGHDR; CDR2 reads SFDVKD. This CDR3 comprises 15 residues. V gave up 2 bases and J gave up 7 bases, with 16 bases separating them. The CDR3 DNA follows: TGTGCCACCAGTGATTACGGGACACCTCGCTCTGGCTACACCTTC. This encodes CATSDYGTPRSGYTF.

This clonotype was seen more than once but under ten times. This sequence joins TRBV6-2 or TRBV6-3 and TRBJ1-6; D unclear. The CDR3 length is 14 residues. Germline V gene data show CDR1 as MNHEY and CDR2 as SVGEGT. V was trimmed by 5 bases and J by 7 bases, leaving 12 bases between them. CDR3 loop: CASSRTGRNSPLHF. DNA of the CDR3: TGTGCCAGCAGTAGGACCGGGCGAAATTCACCCCTCCACTTT.